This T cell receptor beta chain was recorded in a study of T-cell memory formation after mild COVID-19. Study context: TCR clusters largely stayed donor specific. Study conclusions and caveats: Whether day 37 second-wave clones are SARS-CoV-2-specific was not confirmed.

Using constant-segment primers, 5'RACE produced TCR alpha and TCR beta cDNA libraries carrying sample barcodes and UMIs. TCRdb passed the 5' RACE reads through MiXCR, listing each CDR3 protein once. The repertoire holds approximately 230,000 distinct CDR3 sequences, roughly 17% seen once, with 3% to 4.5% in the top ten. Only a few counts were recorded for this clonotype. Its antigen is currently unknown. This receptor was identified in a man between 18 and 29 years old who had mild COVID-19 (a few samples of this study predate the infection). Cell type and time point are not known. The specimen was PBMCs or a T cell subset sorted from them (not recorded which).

The CDR3: CSARRGQAKNIQYF. As DNA, the CDR3 is TGCAGTGCTAGAAGAGGACAGGCGAAAAACATTCAGTACTTC. The genes are TRBV20-1 and TRBJ2-4; 7 bases are shared with TRBD1. The CDR3 length is 14 residues. Trimming removed 2 bases from V and 4 bases from J; junction bases left unmatched: 5. Germline-derived CDR1 and CDR2 are DFQATT and SNEGSKA (reference sequence).